The sequence of this T cell receptor beta chain was determined in a study of human T cells and chemical hapten exposure. This sample's time point: patch test 1, 2 weeks after DPC sensitization. Treatment indicated: therapeutic diphenylcyclopropenone sensitization with weekly scalp DPC. Blood, whole and unfractionated, served as the source for total RNA extraction. TCRdb analysed the RACE reads with MiXCR anew, one entry per CDR3 protein. The table records 380,000 or so distinct CDR3 sequences, about 4.8% of them present only once. From germline, CDR1 is DFQATT and CDR2 SNEGSKA (reference sequence). This CDR3 region has 15 residues. With 1 base removed from V and 1 base from J, the gap between germline ends came to 11 bases. This clonotype was picked up a small number of times.

This TCR was recovered from a woman between 50 and 59 years old with alopecia areata. Some clones in this sample may be carry-over from other donors' samples. Sequences were derived from whole blood, sampled in connection with sensitization to the hapten diphenylcyclopropenone (DPC). V is TRBV20-1 and J is TRBJ2-1; TRBD2 is a possible D gene (6 bases). Written as DNA, the CDR3 is TGCAGTGCTAGAGGGGAGGCTTCTTCCTACAATGAGCAGTTCTTC. It translates to CSARGEASSYNEQFF.